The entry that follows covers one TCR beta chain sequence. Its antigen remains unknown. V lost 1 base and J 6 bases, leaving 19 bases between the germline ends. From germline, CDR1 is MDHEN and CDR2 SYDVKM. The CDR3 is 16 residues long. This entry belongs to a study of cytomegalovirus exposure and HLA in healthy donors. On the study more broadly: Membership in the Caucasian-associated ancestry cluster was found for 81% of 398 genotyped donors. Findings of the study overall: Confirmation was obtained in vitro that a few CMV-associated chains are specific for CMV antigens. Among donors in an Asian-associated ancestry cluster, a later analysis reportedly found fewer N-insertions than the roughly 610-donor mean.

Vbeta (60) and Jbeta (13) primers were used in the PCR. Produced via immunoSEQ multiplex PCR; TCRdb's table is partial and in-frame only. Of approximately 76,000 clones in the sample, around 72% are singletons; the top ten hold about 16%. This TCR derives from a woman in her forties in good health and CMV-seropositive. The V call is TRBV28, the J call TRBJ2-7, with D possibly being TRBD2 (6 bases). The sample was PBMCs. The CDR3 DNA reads TGTGCCAGCAGTTTATATGTGACAGCTAAGGGACTCGAGCAGTACTTC. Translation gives CASSLYVTAKGLEQYF.